A single sample is the source of the 9 T cell receptor beta chains below, sequenced in a study of T cell responses to AZD1222 COVID-19 vaccine (dated by TCRdb to the early 2020s). The method was the immunoSEQ multiplex PCR assay. TCRdb's version of the immuneACCESS table is confined to in-frame rearrangements and falls short of the full clone set. An unresolved V gene accounts for under half of the shortfall where checked; the remainder is of unknown origin. For this sample the table gives tens of thousands of clones, of which roughly 74% were detected only once. The ten largest clones represent roughly 4% of the sample. The sample's time point label, decoded: about 28 days (+/-7) after the second vaccine dose. The sequencing used peripheral blood, collected 28 days after the second AZD1222 dose. Receptors originate from an adult who received the AZD1222 COVID-19 vaccine.

This clone was seen once. The gene calls are TRBV2 and TRBJ1-1; no firm D call. The CDR3 has 13 residues. V lost 6 bases and J lost 0, with 8 bases in between. The germline V gene encodes CDR1 SNHLY and CDR2 FYNNEI. The CDR3 region has the DNA TGTGCCAGCAGACAAGACCTGAACACTGAAGCTTTCTTT. Its translation is CASRQDLNTEAFF.

This clone occurred once. The V call is TRBV10-2, the J call TRBJ2-5; 8 bases line up with TRBD2. V trimming: 6 bases; J trimming: 4 bases; junction bases outside the gene matches: 10. CDR3 length: 15 amino acids. Germline V CDR1 and CDR2: WSHSY, SAAADI. CDR3 DNA sequence: TGCGCCAGCAGAGGACTAGCCCGGGACGTAGAGACCCAGTACTTC. Its translation is CASRGLARDVETQYF.

The V gene is TRBV12-3 or TRBV12-4, the J gene TRBJ2-1, with a weak D call TRBD2 (6 bases). There are 13 residues in the CDR3. Trimming stripped 7 bases from V and 4 bases from J, with 11 bases between. The CDR3 spells CASNERGYNEQFF. The CDR3 coding sequence is TGTGCCAGCAATGAACGGGGGTACAATGAGCAGTTCTTC.

In its sample, this clone is medium-sized. The gene calls are TRBV29-1 and TRBJ1-1; D unresolved. CDR3 size: 12 residues. V was pared by 5 bases and J by 0 bases, with 7 bases between. Germline V gene sequence: CDR1 SQVTM, CDR2 ANQGSEA. Here the CDR3 reads CSVSHMNTEAFF. DNA for the CDR3: TGCAGCGTTAGTCACATGAACACTGAAGCTTTCTTT.

The chain links TRBV24-1 to TRBJ2-1; D not resolved. Germline CDR1 reads KGHDR; CDR2 reads SFDVKD. CDR3 length: 13 amino acids. Trimming removed 9 bases from V and 0 bases from J, with 8 bases in between. CDR3 nucleotide sequence: TGTGCCACCGGCGGCAACTCCTACAATGAGCAGTTCTTC. Translation gives CATGGNSYNEQFF.

The rearrangement links TRBV24-1 to TRBJ2-1; a weak D match, TRBD1 (6 bases). Germline V gives CDR1 KGHDR, CDR2 SFDVKD. CDR3 length: 18 amino acids. V was cut by 0 bases and J by 8 bases, with 22 bases left in between. CDR3 sequence: CATSDLGSSARGWDEQFF. In DNA form, the CDR3 reads TGTGCCACCAGTGATTTGGGGAGCTCGGCTAGGGGGTGGGATGAGCAGTTCTTC.

The rearrangement joins TRBV7-2 to TRBJ2-3; possible D gene TRBD2, 6 bases. Germline V gives CDR1 SGHTA, CDR2 FQGNSA. This CDR3 has 16 amino acids. V lost 5 bases to trimming and J lost 2 bases, with 17 bases between them. CDR3 sequence reads: CASSPPSGGITDTQYF. The CDR3, as DNA: TGTGCCAGCAGCCCCCCTAGTGGGGGGATCACAGATACGCAGTATTTT.

This clone was picked up one time. The chain recombines TRBV24-1 with TRBJ2-1; either TRBD1 or TRBD2 may supply D (5 bases each). Trimming took 1 base from V and 6 from J, leaving 15 bases between them. The CDR3 runs to 16 residues. Per the germline V gene, CDR1 is KGHDR and CDR2 is SFDVKD. The CDR3 DNA sequence: TGTGCCACCAGTGATTTTCACGGGGCTAGGAGCAATGAGCAGTTCTTC. It translates to CATSDFHGARSNEQFF.

The J gene is TRBJ1-5, the V gene TRBV25-1; TRBD1 is a possible D gene (5 bases). The CDR3 consists of 17 residues. V lost 2 bases, J lost 2 bases, and 16 bases lay in between. CDR1 is MGHDK, CDR2 SYGVNS, per germline. The CDR3 loop is CASSEVQGIIGNQPQHF. CDR3 nucleotide sequence: TGTGCCAGCAGTGAAGTTCAGGGAATCATCGGCAATCAGCCCCAGCATTTT. Full variable domain (remainder filled in from reference TRBV25-1 and TRBJ1-5): EADIYQTPRYLVIGTGKKITLECSQTMGHDKMYWYQQDPGMELHLIHYSYGVNSTEKGDLSSESTVSRIRTEHFPLTLESARPSHTSQYLCASSEVQGIIGNQPQHFGDGTRLSIL.